The present TCR beta chain was sequenced within a study of identical twins. Study-wide results and caveats: Compared with models, monozygotic twins showed more out-of-frame TCR alpha sharing.

TCRdb ran MiXCR on the 5' RACE reads and lists one entry per CDR3 protein. The sample records 700,000 to 950,000 distinct CDR3 sequences, roughly an eighth being singletons. In every case, the donor was a healthy Caucasian. V dropped 0 bases and J dropped 12 bases, with 12 bases sitting between them. Germline CDR1 is SEHNR and CDR2 is FQNEAQ (reference sequence). The CDR3 is 13 residues long. This clonotype was seen a handful of times. What it recognizes is unknown. The data also belong to a second study, concerning yellow fever vaccine responses in identical twins.

Sequences were obtained from PBMCs. This chain uses TRBV7-9 with TRBJ2-1; unclear D gene. The TCR sequence derives from a woman in her late teens or twenties in good health. The CDR3 bases are TGTGCCAGCAGCTTAGCTGCGGCCCTTGGGCAGTTCTTC. This encodes CASSLAAALGQFF.